This T cell receptor beta chain was profiled in a study of blood T cell repertoires in COVID-19. Authors' analysis steps: Using reference gene primer amplification, nucleated cell counts were estimated. Sequenced by immunoSEQ multiplex PCR; TCRdb stores in-frame clones only, minus some. That table gives V, J and clone size, and the DNA gave D and trimming. The sample has 280,000 or so clones; around 86% are singletons. The CDR3 extends over 14 amino acids. The germline CDR1 and CDR2 sequences are GTSNPN and SVGIG (reference sequence). V lost 5 bases to trimming and J lost 4 bases, with 15 bases between them.

This receptor was taken from a human donor in a cohort sampled during active COVID-19. The source material was peripheral blood. The chain is built from TRBV30 and TRBJ1-5; a weak D match, TRBD1 (6 bases). The CDR3 DNA reads as TGTGCCTGGGACCCCGGGGGGGCGAATCAGCCCCAGCATTTT. It specifies CAWDPGGANQPQHF.